Listed here are 23 T cell receptor beta chains from one sample, sequenced in a study of blood T cell repertoires in COVID-19. Profiled with immunoSEQ multiplex PCR; TCRdb holds only in-frame clones, not every one. The sample lists about 59,000 clones, around 91% occurring once. Sequencing was carried out using peripheral blood. The source of these receptors is a human donor in a cohort sampled during active COVID-19.

The chain has TRBV27 and TRBJ1-5, with 7 bases fitting TRBD1. The CDR3 is made up of 14 amino acids. From germline, CDR1 is MNHEY and CDR2 SMNVEV (reference sequence). V was pared by 6 bases and J by 1 base, with 3 bases of the junction left unmatched. The CDR3 DNA follows: TGTGCCAGCAGCCCGGGACAGAGCAATCAGCCCCAGCATTTT. Protein sequence: CASSPGQSNQPQHF.

In this sample, this clone turned up once. This rearrangement joins TRBV18 to TRBJ2-2; D is undetermined. Per the germline V gene, CDR1 is KGHSH and CDR2 is LQKENI. The CDR3 has 13 amino acids. V dropped 0 bases and J dropped 6 bases, with 5 bases sitting between them. The CDR3 is CASSPPSAGELFF. CDR3 coding DNA: TGTGCCAGCTCACCACCCAGTGCCGGGGAGCTGTTTTTT.

The V and J genes are TRBV27 and TRBJ1-2, with D possibly TRBD1 on 6 matching bases. Trimming took off 5 bases at V and 2 bases at J, with 12 bases between the two ends. The CDR3 has 14 residues. Germline CDR1 MNHEY, CDR2 SMNVEV (reference sequence). CDR3 loop: CASSLSGANYGYTF. CDR3 sequence (DNA): TGTGCCAGCAGTCTCTCAGGGGCCAACTATGGCTACACCTTC.

This clone was recorded only once. This rearrangement joins TRBV7-2 to TRBJ1-3; possible D gene TRBD1, 6 bases. The V end lost 5 bases, the J end lost 7 bases, and 12 bases lay between the germline ends. Germline CDR1 SGHTA, CDR2 FQGNSA. This CDR3 has 13 amino acids. CDR3 in amino acids: CASSPTGGNTIYF. CDR3 sequence (DNA): TGTGCCAGCAGCCCGACAGGCGGGAACACCATATATTTT.

CDR3 DNA sequence: TGTGCCAGCAGCCCAGAAGGTTCTCTTTACGGGGAGACCCAGTACTTC. Residues: CASSPEGSLYGETQYF. This rearrangement joins TRBV3-1 (or the pseudogene TRBV3-2) to TRBJ2-5; D call uncertain. This CDR3 region has 16 residues. Germline CDR1 LGHDT, CDR2 YNNKEL (reference sequence). V was shortened by 4 bases and J by 5 bases, with 20 bases between the two germline ends.

The gene calls are TRBV7-3 and TRBJ2-1; a weak D match, TRBD2 (5 bases). CDR1 is SGHTA, CDR2 FQGTGA, per germline. V was pared by 4 bases and J by 15 bases, with 16 bases between. This CDR3 region has 12 residues. This CDR3 is CASSSDSERRFF. DNA for the CDR3: TGTGCCAGCAGCTCCGACTCCGAGCGGCGGTTCTTC.

This clone was observed a handful of times. The V and J genes are TRBV18 and TRBJ2-5, with D possibly TRBD2 on 5 matching bases. The V gene's germline CDR1 is KGHSH and CDR2 LQKENI. With 4 bases removed from V and 2 bases from J, the gap between germline ends came to 11 bases. The CDR3 covers 14 residues. The CDR3: CASSQLARQETQYF. Written as DNA, the CDR3 is TGTGCCAGCTCACAGTTAGCGAGACAAGAGACCCAGTACTTC.

This clone was detected only once. This sequence joins TRBV10-1 and TRBJ2-7; no definite D call. The germline V gene has CDR1 WNHNN and CDR2 SYGVQD (reference sequence). V was cut by 5 bases and J by 2 bases, with 10 bases left in between. The CDR3 contains 13 residues. The CDR3 region is CASSRAPTYEQYF. CDR3 bases: TGCGCCAGCAGTAGAGCACCGACCTACGAGCAGTACTTC.

In this sample, this clone turned up once. The chain joins TRBV9 to TRBJ2-3; TRBD2 matches at 15 bases. The V segment lost 3 bases and the J segment 5 bases; nucleotides outside the gene matches: 4. CDR1 is SGDLS and CDR2 is YYNGEE in the germline V gene. The CDR3 has 16 residues. CDR3 loop: CASSARTSGGVDTQYF. Written as DNA, the CDR3 is TGTGCCAGCAGCGCTCGGACTAGCGGGGGGGTAGATACGCAGTATTTT.

This clone was counted a single time. The chain is built from TRBV6-2 or TRBV6-3 and TRBJ1-1; 8 positions agree with TRBD1. V was pared by 6 bases and J by 3 bases, with 3 bases of the junction left unmatched. Germline CDR1 MNHEY, CDR2 SVGEGT. The CDR3 length is 13 residues. CDR3 loop: CASSPQGDTEAFF. CDR3 nucleotide sequence: TGTGCCAGCAGCCCACAGGGGGACACTGAAGCTTTCTTT.

This chain connects TRBV2 to TRBJ1-5; 8 nucleotides match TRBD1. The CDR3 loop spans 14 amino acids. The V and J ends lost 4 bases and 7 bases, in that order; junction bases with no gene match: 6. The germline V gene encodes CDR1 SNHLY and CDR2 FYNNEI. CDR3 sequence reads: CASSVQGARQPQHF. CDR3 coding DNA: TGTGCCAGCAGTGTTCAGGGGGCGAGGCAGCCCCAGCATTTT.

This clone was seen just once. As DNA, the CDR3 is TGCGCCAGCAGCCTAAAGACCCCCGGGGAGGGAGAGACCCAGTACTTC. Protein sequence: CASSLKTPGEGETQYF. The J gene is TRBJ2-5, the V gene TRBV4-3, with 7 positions matching TRBD2. Germline lookup yields CDR1 LGHNA and CDR2 YSLEER. This CDR3 comprises 16 residues. V shed 4 bases and J 4 bases; nucleotides not matched to a gene: 12.

The chain carries TRBV7-3 and TRBJ2-2; weak D call: TRBD1 (5 bases). The germline gives CDR1 SGHTA, CDR2 FQGTGA. The CDR3 contains 14 residues. Trimming removed 2 bases from V and 4 bases from J, with 8 bases in between. DNA of the CDR3: TGTGCCAGCAGCTTAGGGGCCATCACCGGGGAGCTGTTTTTT. This codes for CASSLGAITGELFF.

This rearrangement joins TRBV28 to TRBJ2-3; 12 positions match TRBD2. The germline CDR1 and CDR2 sequences are MDHEN and SYDVKM. Losses at the gene ends were 6 bases for V and 5 bases for J; bases not matched to a gene: 3. There are 14 residues in the CDR3. The CDR3, as DNA: TGTGCCAGCAGGCTAGCGGGAGGGCTAGATACGCAGTATTTT. Encoded protein: CASRLAGGLDTQYF.

The rearrangement uses TRBV4-3 and TRBJ1-5; 7 bases are a match to TRBD1. Losses at the gene ends were 4 bases for V and 4 bases for J; bases not matched to a gene: 7. The CDR3 spans 15 residues. In germline, CDR1 is LGHNA, CDR2 YSLEER. The CDR3 DNA is TGCGCCAGCAGCCGCCAGTACAGGGGAAATCAGCCCCAGCATTTT. It yields the protein CASSRQYRGNQPQHF.

V and J are TRBV19 and TRBJ1-4; TRBD1 might be the D (5 bases). The V gene lost 6 bases and the J gene lost 1 base, with 9 bases spanning the gap. Germline V gene sequence: CDR1 LNHDA, CDR2 SQIVND (reference sequence). CDR3 size: 14 residues. Here the CDR3 DNA reads TGTGCCAGTAGCATTGACAGAACTAATGAAAAACTGTTTTTT. It yields the protein CASSIDRTNEKLFF.

The V call is TRBV19, the J call TRBJ1-2; a weak D match, TRBD1 (5 bases). The CDR3 runs to 12 residues. The V end lost 4 bases, the J end lost 3 bases, and 6 bases lay between the germline ends. CDR1 and CDR2 (germline): LNHDA, SQIVND (reference sequence). CDR3 residues: CASSKQDYGYTF. The CDR3 DNA reads as TGTGCCAGTAGTAAACAGGACTATGGCTACACCTTC.

This clone was recorded once. The V gene is TRBV27, the J gene TRBJ1-5; 7 bases match TRBD1. This CDR3 has 14 residues. CDR1 is MNHEY and CDR2 is SMNVEV in the germline V gene (reference sequence). The trim removed 6 bases at V and 7 bases at J, leaving 9 bases unmatched. This CDR3 reads CASSRRGGGQPQHF. CDR3 nucleotides: TGTGCCAGCAGCCGCAGAGGGGGCGGACAGCCCCAGCATTTT.

The V and J genes are TRBV2 and TRBJ1-2; the match to TRBD1 covers 11 bases. After removal of 0 bases from V and 7 bases from J, the junction contained 4 bases not matched to a gene. In germline, CDR1 is SNHLY, CDR2 FYNNEI. This CDR3 spans 15 amino acids. CDR3 in amino acids: CASSEAGQGGPGYTF. The CDR3 region has the DNA TGTGCCAGCAGTGAAGCGGGACAGGGGGGACCTGGCTACACCTTC.

The chain carries TRBV2 and TRBJ2-1; 8 bases align to TRBD2. The CDR3 consists of 15 residues. Germline V lookup: CDR1 SNHLY, CDR2 FYNNEI. The V segment lost 7 bases and the J segment 4 bases; nucleotides outside the gene matches: 9. CDR3 sequence reads: CASNLGGVAYNEQFF. Here the CDR3 DNA reads TGTGCCAGCAACCTCGGGGGGGTGGCATACAATGAGCAGTTCTTC.

This clone was picked up one time. The genes are TRBV4-1 and TRBJ1-1; D not resolved. This CDR3 has 14 residues. The germline V and J ends were trimmed by 1 base and 4 bases, with 10 bases remaining between them. Germline V lookup: CDR1 MGHRA, CDR2 YSYEKL. CDR3 sequence: CASSQVTEATEAFF. CDR3 sequence (DNA): TGCGCCAGCAGCCAAGTCACGGAGGCCACTGAAGCTTTCTTT.

The J gene is TRBJ2-1, the V gene TRBV29-1; 8 bases are a match to TRBD2. J lost 6 bases, V lost 5 bases, and 3 bases had no gene match. Germline CDR1 SQVTM, CDR2 ANQGSEA. The CDR3 runs to 12 residues. CDR3 DNA: TGCAGCGTTTGGAGCGGGAGCAATGAGCAGTTCTTC. Translation gives CSVWSGSNEQFF.

The chain couples TRBV5-1 to TRBJ1-1; TRBD1 is a possible D gene (5 bases). CDR1 and CDR2 (germline): SGHRS, YFSETQ. V was clipped by 4 bases and J by 0 bases, with 13 bases between them. This CDR3 has 15 amino acids. The CDR3 loop reads CASSIHLGVNTEAFF. CDR3 nucleotides: TGCGCCAGCAGCATCCATCTAGGGGTGAACACTGAAGCTTTCTTT.